This T cell receptor (beta chain) was recorded in a study of blood T cell repertoires in COVID-19 (dated by TCRdb to the early 2020s). Describing the broader study: Collaborator samples came from the United States, Italy and Spain and covered acute and convalescent phases of COVID-19. Where HLA class I and class II types were available, the types were taken from metadata supplied by the sample provider, not from assay-based typing. The sample metadata nearly always contained a de-identified subject ID, COVID-19 status, age in years and sex. The material from the prospective study consisted of cDNA or gDNA derived from T cells, B-cell-depleted T cells, or PBMCs. Deeply sampled blood TCRbeta repertoires from subjects exposed to, actively infected with, or recovered from COVID-19 were included in the dataset. The repertoires were released in a freely available public database intended as a resource for research on the immune response to SARS-CoV-2. Samples came from the ongoing ImmuneRACE study (first 160 participants) plus 1,254 subjects from 6 global collaborators. Study-level results and caveats: How much clinical and demographic metadata was included differed by source and by participant, and the metadata was provided uncurated.

The immunoSEQ Assay, a bias-controlled multiplex PCR, was used to amplify TCRbeta CDR3 regions from genomic DNA. In the original analysis: The number of nucleated cells in each sample was estimated by amplification of reference gene primers within the assay. To quantify the absolute abundance of each unique TCRbeta CDR3 rearrangement, sequence reads were collapsed and filtered. For each sample, productive Simpson clonality was calculated as the square root of Simpson's diversity index over productive rearrangements. TCRdb provides this immuneACCESS table in a form limited to in-frame rearrangements. Some clones are lacking; in checked studies, under half of them reflect an unresolved V gene, and why the rest are absent is not known. V and J calls and clone size are given by that table; D and trimming were obtained from the DNA. The sample table holds about 150,000 clones, of which approximately 90% were seen once. Approximately 2.3% of the sample comes from the top ten.

V drops 4 bases and J drops 0 bases, leaving 6 bases in between. Including the terminal cysteine and phenylalanine, the CDR3 comprises 13 residues. The retained sequence is limited to the CDR3, 39 bases, with the frame set at the first base. The germline V gene (reference sequence) yields SEHNR for CDR1 and FQNEAQ for CDR2. Comment on this clone: Its antigen is currently not known. Base qualities are missing; no much larger clone stands one base away.

The collaborating institutions used their own protocols to collect whole blood in K2EDTA tubes. For TCRbeta analysis, collaborators shipped samples as frozen whole blood, isolated PBMCs, or DNA extracted from either of those sample types. The sequence was obtained from a woman in her sixties or seventies with acute or convalescent COVID-19. Sequencing was done on a sample of peripheral blood. The rearrangement joined TRBV7-9 to TRBJ1-2, with no confidently assigned D gene. The CDR3 has the sequence CASSSETNYGYTF. The DNA is TGTGCCAGCAGCTCGGAGACTAACTATGGCTACACCTTC. Reference TRBV7-9 and TRBJ1-2 genes cover what lies past the CDR3, so the full variable domain is DTGVSQNPRHKITKRGQNVTFRCDPISEHNRLYWYRQTLGQGPEFLTYFQNEAQLEKSRLLSDRFSAERPKGSFSTLEIQRTEQGDSAMYLCASSSETNYGYTFGSGTRLTVV.